Given below is one T cell receptor (beta chain) in context. This entry is derived from a study of blood T cell repertoires in COVID-19. Clones were sequenced by immunoSEQ multiplex PCR, and TCRdb holds only the in-frame ones, with some missing. The sample has roughly 220,000 clones, around 83% seen once. The origin of this receptor is a woman aged 35 to 49 who had recovered from COVID-19. The material sequenced was peripheral blood.

In DNA form, the CDR3 reads TGCGCCAGCAGTCATCATCCTCCCGGGATGGTAGGCAATCAGCCCCAGCATTTT. It yields the protein CASSHHPPGMVGNQPQHF. The V gene is TRBV23-1, the J gene TRBJ1-5; no firm D call. TRBV23-1 is an ORF; its function is uncertain. The CDR3 has 18 amino acids. V lost 3 bases and J 2 bases, leaving 20 bases between the germline ends.